This T cell receptor beta chain was profiled in a study of beta chain features in type 1 diabetes. Findings and caveats of the study: These data did not resolve whether HLA type affects TCRB rearrangement.

Remarks on this clone: Its antigen is unknown.

As every portion of the isolated RNA was reverse transcribed, the sequencing read expressed TCRB transcripts. The data were produced by immunoSEQ multiplex PCR, yet TCRdb's version contains in-frame clones alone and is incomplete. The data show approximately 470,000 clones, about 30% seen once. Purity exceeding 95% was reached by all sorted populations. Deletions cut 11 bases from V and 5 bases from J, with 6 bases between. CDR3 length: 9 amino acids. The germline gives CDR1 WNHNN, CDR2 SYGVQD (reference sequence). The sequenced material came from naive CD4+ T cells from blood. This chain links TRBV10-1 with TRBJ2-5; D not resolved. The TCR sequence derives from a young man in good health. CDR3 loop: CASAETQYF. The CDR3 DNA follows: TGCGCCTCAGCGGAGACCCAGTACTTC.